These 31 T cell receptor beta chains originate from one sample sequenced in a study of T-cell reconstitution after alpha-beta-depleted transplantation in children. Unique molecular identifiers featured in how the TCRbeta library was prepared. Each CDR3 protein is one row after TCRdb ran MiXCR on the PCR reads. The sample includes about 460,000 distinct CDR3 sequences, around 10% of them seen just once. The specimen was PBMCs, mostly from graft donor cells, collected 180 days after TCRalphabeta/CD19-depleted stem cell transplant. These receptor sequences come from a female patient aged 2 to 10 who had a stem cell transplant for aplastic anemia, so the T cells may come from the graft donor.

This chain joins TRBV6-4 and TRBJ2-1, with 7 bases lining up with TRBD2. The V segment lost 2 bases and the J segment 6 bases; nucleotides outside the gene matches: 4. CDR3 length: 14 residues. CDR1 and CDR2 (germline): MRHNA, SNTAGT. CDR3 loop: CASSDGVAGNEQFF. The DNA of the CDR3 is TGTGCCAGCAGTGACGGGGTAGCGGGCAATGAGCAGTTCTTC.

The chain joins TRBV2 to TRBJ1-2; 12 bases align to TRBD1. The V and J ends lost 5 bases and 3 bases, in that order; junction bases with no gene match: 4. CDR1 SNHLY and CDR2 FYNNEI come from the germline V gene. This CDR3 is built from 15 residues. The CDR3 loop is CASSPGTGGHYGYTF. DNA for the CDR3: TGTGCCAGCAGTCCAGGGACAGGGGGCCACTATGGCTACACCTTC.

Turning to this clonotype: Mismatch with germline at one junction end may stem from a read error. This chain links TRBV28 with TRBJ2-5; TRBD1 agrees at 7 bases. The CDR3 extends over 12 amino acids. CDR1 and CDR2 from the germline V gene are MDHEN and SYDVKM. CDR3 sequence (DNA): TGTGCCAGCAGTCGACAGGGAGAGTCCCAGTACTTC. Its translation: CASSRQGESQYF.

About this clonotype itself: This sequence may be a read error, since a much larger clone differs from it by one base. The V call is TRBV18, the J call TRBJ1-5; a weak D match, TRBD1 (6 bases). Germline loops: CDR1 KGHSH, CDR2 LQKENI. CDR3 length: 14 residues. The chain's CDR3 is CASSPMTGNRPQHF. The DNA of the CDR3 is TGTGCCAGCTCACCAATGACAGGCAATCGGCCCCAGCATTTT.

This clonotype has more than one count but fewer than ten. V usage is TRBV20-1 and J usage is TRBJ2-7; a possible D gene is TRBD2 (6 bases). The ends were cut back, 4 bases at V and 2 bases at J, with 9 bases in the middle. Germline V lookup: CDR1 DFQATT, CDR2 SNEGSKA (reference sequence). The CDR3 sequence is 12 residues long. Written as DNA, the CDR3 is TGCAGTGCTAAGGGAGGCCCCTACGAGCAGTACTTC. Amino acid sequence: CSAKGGPYEQYF.

This clonotype has more than one count but fewer than ten. The V gene is TRBV5-1, the J gene TRBJ2-3, with D hard to call. In germline, CDR1 is SGHRS, CDR2 YFSETQ. V was shortened by 0 bases and J by 1 base, with 9 bases between the two germline ends. This CDR3 has 15 amino acids. The CDR3 region has the DNA TGCGCCAGCAGCTTGGCCGAATGGGGCACAGATACGCAGTATTTT. Amino acids: CASSLAEWGTDTQYF.

This clonotype turned up a few times. This chain uses TRBV18 with TRBJ2-1; TRBD2 agrees at 10 bases. The germline CDR1 and CDR2 sequences are KGHSH and LQKENI. This CDR3 has 16 amino acids. Trimming cost V 0 bases and J 4 bases; bases outside gene matches: 3. The CDR3 bases are TGTGCCAGCTCACCACCTCGGACTAGCGGATACAATGAGCAGTTCTTC. It yields the protein CASSPPRTSGYNEQFF.

CDR3 in DNA: TGTGCCAGCAGCTCTAGCGGGAGGGCCTACCGGGACGAGGATACGCAGTATTTT. This translates into CASSSSGRAYRDEDTQYF. The V and J genes are TRBV11-1 and TRBJ2-3; 12 nucleotides align to TRBD2. Trimming took 4 bases from V and 6 from J; bases not matched to a gene: 14. CDR1 is SGHAT, CDR2 FQDESV, per germline (reference sequence). The CDR3 has 18 residues. Drawing the rest from reference TRBV11-1 and TRBJ2-3, the complete variable domain is EAEVAQSPRYKITEKSQAVAFWCDPISGHATLYWYRQILGQGPELLVQFQDESVVDDSQLPKDRFSAERLKGVDSTLKIQPAELGDSAMYLCASSSSGRAYRDEDTQYFGPGTRLTVL.

This clonotype occurred many times. The J gene is TRBJ2-1, the V gene TRBV11-2, with D perhaps matching TRBD1 (5 bases). V lost 2 bases and J lost 8, with 16 bases in between. The CDR3 has 15 amino acids. Per the germline V gene, CDR1 is SGHAT and CDR2 is FQNNGV. The CDR3 bases are TGTGCCAGCAGCTTAAAATGGGGCCTGGCTGATGAGCAGTTCTTC. Protein sequence: CASSLKWGLADEQFF.

This clonotype was counted ten times or more. The gene calls are TRBV20-1 and TRBJ2-1; TRBD2 matches 9 bases. The trim removed 3 bases at V and 6 bases at J, leaving 12 bases unmatched. The length of the CDR3 is 16 residues. Germline assignment: CDR1 DFQATT and CDR2 SNEGSKA (reference sequence). The CDR3 spells CSASRGAGGLGNEQFF. The CDR3 DNA sequence: TGCAGTGCTAGCCGTGGCGCGGGAGGGCTGGGCAATGAGCAGTTCTTC.

This rearrangement joins TRBV7-2 to TRBJ1-6; D is unclear. Germline values: CDR1 SGHTA, CDR2 FQGNSA. The V end lost 2 bases, the J end lost 16 bases, and 15 bases lay between the germline ends. CDR3 length: 13 amino acids. The CDR3 DNA follows: TGTGCCAGCAGCTTAAAGTGGGGTGATTTGCTCCACTTT. It translates to CASSLKWGDLLHF.

CDR3 DNA: TGTGCCAGCAGCTTAATCAGTAGGGCGGGAGGGACCCCCCTCCCGTACAATGAGCAGTTCTTC. Its protein product is CASSLISRAGGTPLPYNEQFF. This chain joins TRBV7-3 and TRBJ2-1; TRBD2 aligns across 9 bases. The CDR3 runs 21 residues. V dropped 1 base and J dropped 4; count of bases not matched to a gene: 20. Germline V CDR1 and CDR2: SGHTA, FQGTGA. The variable domain in full, with the rest retrieved from reference TRBV7-3 and TRBJ2-1, is GAGVSQTPSNKVTEKGKYVELRCDPISGHTALYWYRQSLGQGPEFLIYFQGTGAADDSGLPNDRFFAVRPEGSVSTLKIQRTERGDSAVYLCASSLISRAGGTPLPYNEQFFGPGTRLTVL.

The V gene is TRBV7-2, the J gene TRBJ2-3; 8 bases match TRBD2. CDR1 SGHTA and CDR2 FQGNSA come from the germline V gene. The CDR3 totals 16 residues. V lost 5 bases to trimming and J lost 4 bases; unmatched junction nucleotides: 11. The CDR3 coding sequence is TGTGCCAGCAGCCCGACTAGCGCGAGGCGACCAGATACGCAGTATTTT. Protein product: CASSPTSARRPDTQYF. Based on the CDR3 plus reference TRBV7-2 and TRBJ2-3, the full variable domain is GAGVSQSPSNKVTEKGKDVELRCDPISGHTALYWYRQSLGQGLEFLIYFQGNSAPDKSGLPSDRFSAERTGGSVSTLTIQRTQQEDSAVYLCASSPTSARRPDTQYFGPGTRLTVL.

On this clonotype itself: Since a much larger clone is just one base distant, this may be a read error. The chain combines TRBV12-3 or TRBV12-4 with TRBJ2-3, with 9 nucleotides matching TRBD2. The CDR3 covers 19 residues. CDR3 amino acids: CAISSLGGGRGFITDTQYF. The CDR3 DNA reads TGTGCCATCAGTTCCCTAGGAGGCGGGAGGGGATTTATCACAGATACGCAGTATTTT.

This clonotype was observed a few times. This chain links TRBV7-2 with TRBJ2-7; possible D gene TRBD2, 5 bases. From germline, CDR1 is SGHTA and CDR2 FQGNSA. Trimming stripped 10 bases from V and 2 bases from J, with 15 bases between. This CDR3 is built from 13 residues. The CDR3 loop reads CATRGAVTYEQYF. CDR3 sequence (DNA): TGTGCCACCAGAGGAGCGGTTACCTACGAGCAGTACTTC.

This clonotype was seen at least ten times. The chain has TRBV7-2 and TRBJ2-5; D possibly corresponds to TRBD1 (7 bases). V dropped 5 bases and J dropped 5 bases, with 12 bases sitting between them. The germline V gene has CDR1 SGHTA and CDR2 FQGNSA. The length of the CDR3 is 13 residues. CDR3 sequence: CASSSRGVETQYF. The DNA for the CDR3 is TGTGCCAGCAGCAGCAGGGGGGTGGAGACCCAGTACTTC. The variable domain in full, completed from reference TRBV7-2 and TRBJ2-5, reads GAGVSQSPSNKVTEKGKDVELRCDPISGHTALYWYRQSLGQGLEFLIYFQGNSAPDKSGLPSDRFSAERTGGSVSTLTIQRTQQEDSAVYLCASSSRGVETQYFGPGTRLLVL.

The table lists this clonotype with a few counts. The chain has TRBV28 and TRBJ1-1; the match to TRBD1 covers 8 bases. The CDR3 has 15 amino acids. CDR1 and CDR2 (germline): MDHEN, SYDVKM. J lost 4 bases, V lost 9 bases, and 13 bases had no gene match. CDR3 coding DNA: TGTGCCAGTCACGGGGCCAGGGGGCACGGCACTGAAGCTTTCTTT. Translation gives CASHGARGHGTEAFF.

V usage is TRBV27 and J usage is TRBJ2-3; D call uncertain. Germline-derived CDR1 and CDR2 are MNHEY and SMNVEV (reference sequence). CDR3 length equals 13 residues. V was trimmed by 6 bases and J by 2 bases, leaving 9 bases between them. Here the CDR3 reads CASRLRSTDTQYF. For the CDR3, the DNA is TGTGCCAGCAGGCTGAGGTCCACAGATACGCAGTATTTT.

This chain joins TRBV20-1 and TRBJ2-7, with 8 nucleotides matching TRBD2. The CDR3 is made up of 14 amino acids. Trimming cost V 6 bases and J 0 bases; bases outside gene matches: 7. CDR1 and CDR2 from the germline V gene are DFQATT and SNEGSKA (reference sequence). The CDR3 nucleotides read TGCAGTGCGCCCGGGGGGGCCATCTCCTACGAGCAGTACTTC. As protein: CSAPGGAISYEQYF.

This clonotype was counted a few times. J is TRBJ1-6 and V is TRBV4-3; D not resolved. Germline V CDR1 and CDR2: LGHNA, YSLEER. The CDR3 covers 18 residues. Trimming took off 1 base at V and 0 bases at J, with 13 bases between the two ends. The chain's CDR3 is CASSQGRSLASYNSPLHF. In DNA form, the CDR3 reads TGCGCCAGCAGCCAAGGGCGCTCCCTCGCCTCCTATAATTCACCCCTCCACTTT.

The CDR3 reads CASTLGPLDYNEQFF. In DNA, the CDR3 is TGTGCCAGCACCCTAGGACCCTTGGACTACAATGAGCAGTTCTTC. The J gene is TRBJ2-1, the V gene TRBV25-1, with D hard to call. This CDR3 has 15 residues. The V and J ends lost 7 bases and 3 bases respectively, with 16 bases between them. Germline CDR1 is MGHDK and CDR2 is SYGVNS. Together with reference TRBV25-1 and TRBJ2-1, the CDR3 gives the full variable domain: EADIYQTPRYLVIGTGKKITLECSQTMGHDKMYWYQQDPGMELHLIHYSYGVNSTEKGDLSSESTVSRIRTEHFPLTLESARPSHTSQYLCASTLGPLDYNEQFFGPGTRLTVL.

V usage is TRBV21-1 and J usage is TRBJ2-1; the DNA was not used to check the table's D call, TRBD2. TRBV21-1 is deemed a pseudogene. The CDR3 has 15 residues. CDR3 nucleotides: TGTGCCAGCAGCAAAGGAGGACTAGCAGGCAATGAGCAGTTCTTC. Translation: CASSKGGLAGNEQFF.

This clonotype was seen ten or more times. The chain links TRBV9 to TRBJ2-1, with 8 bases identical to TRBD1. The CDR3 runs 15 residues. With 3 bases clipped from V and 1 base from J, the junction kept 3 bases outside the gene matches. The germline CDR1 and CDR2 sequences are SGDLS and YYNGEE. DNA of the CDR3: TGTGCCAGCAGCGGGACAGGGTGGTCCTACAATGAGCAGTTCTTC. Protein sequence: CASSGTGWSYNEQFF. Full variable domain (remainder filled in from reference TRBV9 and TRBJ2-1): DSGVTQTPKHLITATGQRVTLRCSPRSGDLSVYWYQQSLDQGLQFLIQYYNGEERAKGNILERFSAQQFPDLHSELNLSSLELGDSALYFCASSGTGWSYNEQFFGPGTRLTVL.

This clonotype was seen more than once but under ten times. The CDR3 sequence: CASSLPMGSWDGTGELFF. Here the CDR3 DNA reads TGCGCCAGCAGCCTACCCATGGGTTCGTGGGACGGCACCGGGGAGCTGTTTTTT. The chain recombines TRBV4-3 with TRBJ2-2, with D perhaps given as TRBD1 or TRBD2 (5 bases each). Germline loops: CDR1 LGHNA, CDR2 YSLEER. The CDR3 is made up of 18 amino acids. Deletions cut 4 bases from V and 4 bases from J, with 22 bases between.

The rearrangement links TRBV3-1 to TRBJ1-1; D is perhaps TRBD1 (6 bases). CDR3 length: 22 residues. Germline V gene data show CDR1 as LGHDT and CDR2 as YNNKEL (reference sequence). V was clipped by 0 bases and J by 1 base, with 30 bases between them. CDR3 sequence (DNA): TGTGCCAGCAGCCAAGACACGCCTTGGATGTCAAACAGGGTTCGTACGAACACTGAAGCTTTCTTT. Protein sequence: CASSQDTPWMSNRVRTNTEAFF.

This clonotype was seen a handful of times. J is TRBJ2-1 and V is TRBV20-1; D may match TRBD1 or TRBD2 (5 bases each). Germline CDR1 is DFQATT and CDR2 is SNEGSKA (reference sequence). The length of the CDR3 is 13 residues. The V end was cut by 6 bases, the J end by 1 base, with 10 bases between. The CDR3 loop reads CSAIWGSYNEQFF. The CDR3 DNA reads as TGCAGTGCAATATGGGGGTCCTACAATGAGCAGTTCTTC.

CDR3 in DNA: TGCGCCAGCAGTCTTGGGAGCCTGGGGAGCTATGGCTACACCTTC. This translates into CASSLGSLGSYGYTF. The chain employs TRBV5-1 and TRBJ1-2; no firm D call. V dropped 5 bases and J dropped 4 bases, with 18 bases sitting between them. This CDR3 comprises 15 residues. Germline lookup yields CDR1 SGHRS and CDR2 YFSETQ. The complete variable domain, with remaining parts taken from reference TRBV5-1 and TRBJ1-2, reads KAGVTQTPRYLIKTRGQQVTLSCSPISGHRSVSWYQQTPGQGLQFLFEYFSETQRNKGNFPGRFSGRQFSNSRSEMNVSTLELGDSALYLCASSLGSLGSYGYTFGSGTRLTVV.

The V gene is TRBV27, the J gene TRBJ2-3; D possibly corresponds to TRBD1 (6 bases). V lost 4 bases to trimming and J lost 2 bases, with 16 bases between them. The CDR3 spans 16 residues. Germline CDR1 reads MNHEY; CDR2 reads SMNVEV (reference sequence). The CDR3, as DNA: TGTGCCAGCAGTTCCCGCCTTTGGACAGCCACAGATACGCAGTATTTT. It is translated as CASSSRLWTATDTQYF.

The table lists this clonotype with a few counts. The chain combines TRBV24-1 with TRBJ2-1; the match to TRBD2 covers 7 bases. V lost 7 bases and J lost 0; bases outside the gene matches: 2. CDR1 KGHDR and CDR2 SFDVKD come from the germline V gene. The CDR3 covers 14 residues. CDR3 sequence reads: CATRGLDSYNEQFF. CDR3 sequence (DNA): TGTGCCACCAGAGGACTAGACTCCTACAATGAGCAGTTCTTC.

This clonotype occurred a few times. The chain carries TRBV5-1 and TRBJ2-7; D unresolved. Germline V CDR1 and CDR2: SGHRS, YFSETQ. V lost 4 bases and J lost 5, with 19 bases in between. The CDR3 contains 15 residues. The CDR3 spells CASSQIGFFDHEQYF. DNA for the CDR3: TGCGCCAGCAGCCAGATTGGCTTCTTCGACCACGAGCAGTACTTC.

This clonotype was recorded a few times. The V gene is TRBV12-3 or TRBV12-4, the J gene TRBJ1-1, with D perhaps matching TRBD1 (5 bases). The CDR3 contains 12 residues. The V and J ends lost 5 bases and 11 bases respectively, with 15 bases between them. Here the CDR3 DNA reads TGTGCCAGCAGTAGGGGAGGCCTCTGGGCTTTCTTT. As protein: CASSRGGLWAFF.